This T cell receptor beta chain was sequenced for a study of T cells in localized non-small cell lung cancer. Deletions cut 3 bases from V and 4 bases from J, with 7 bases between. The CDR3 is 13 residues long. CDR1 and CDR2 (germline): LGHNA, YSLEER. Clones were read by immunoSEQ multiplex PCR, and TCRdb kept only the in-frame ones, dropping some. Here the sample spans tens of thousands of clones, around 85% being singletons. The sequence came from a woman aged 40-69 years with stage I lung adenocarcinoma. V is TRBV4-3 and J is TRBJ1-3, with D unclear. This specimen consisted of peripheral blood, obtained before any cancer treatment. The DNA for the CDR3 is TGCGCCAGCAGCCAGGAATACGGAAACACCATATATTTT. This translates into CASSQEYGNTIYF.